This entry lists 22 T cell receptor beta chains sequenced from one sample in a study of shared clonotypes between healthy human individuals (dated by TCRdb to between 2020 and 2021). Libraries were prepared through the immunoSEQ multiplex PCR assay. This is the immuneACCESS table as TCRdb keeps it, with only in-frame sequences that have V and J called. A part of the clones is gone; compared with another copy, unresolved V genes explain less than half, and the rest is unexplained. For this sample there are about 1.1 million clones; 77% appear just once. The ten largest clones capture approximately 0.95% of the sample. Sequenced input: memory CD4+ T cells from PBMCs. The cell subset or site tag for this specimen amounts to: CD45RA-negative fraction. Receptors originate from a man younger than 35 in good health. Some clones in this sample may be carry-over from other donors' samples.

The rearrangement joins TRBV27 to TRBJ1-1; no firm D call. Germline assignment: CDR1 MNHEY and CDR2 SMNVEV (reference sequence). The CDR3 contains 14 residues. V lost 5 bases to trimming and J lost 2 bases, with 12 bases between them. This CDR3 is CASSRKSPNTEAFF. The CDR3 DNA reads as TGTGCCAGCAGTCGAAAGTCCCCTAACACTGAAGCTTTCTTT.

This chain uses TRBV11-2 with TRBJ1-5, with D uncertain. Per the germline V gene, CDR1 is SGHAT and CDR2 is FQNNGV. Trimming took 6 bases from V and 3 from J, leaving 15 bases between them. This CDR3 has 15 residues. CDR3 nucleotides: TGTGCCAGCAGGGAGGGTTTGAGTCCCAATCAGCCCCAGCATTTT. Protein product: CASREGLSPNQPQHF.

This clone came up once. The CDR3 here is CASSQVGQGYGYTF. The DNA for the CDR3 is TGCGCCAGCAGCCAAGTAGGACAGGGATATGGCTACACCTTC. This sequence joins TRBV4-1 and TRBJ1-2; 8 bases align to TRBD1. This CDR3 has 14 amino acids. Trimming cost V 1 base and J 5 bases; bases outside gene matches: 3. Germline V gene data show CDR1 as MGHRA and CDR2 as YSYEKL.

The rearrangement links TRBV2 to TRBJ1-1, with 9 bases fitting TRBD1. This CDR3 spans 14 amino acids. The V and J ends lost 6 bases and 9 bases, in that order; junction bases with no gene match: 11. Germline loops: CDR1 SNHLY, CDR2 FYNNEI. CDR3 loop: CASRLQGQGTQAFF. CDR3 DNA sequence: TGTGCCAGCAGGTTACAGGGACAGGGAACACAAGCTTTCTTT.

CDR3: CASSERGAGNEQFF. The CDR3 bases are TGTGCCAGCAGTGAACGGGGCGCGGGCAATGAGCAGTTCTTC. The chain links TRBV6-1 to TRBJ2-1; D is perhaps TRBD1 or TRBD2 (5 bases each). Germline V CDR1 and CDR2: MNHNS, SASEGT. The CDR3 covers 14 residues. V was trimmed by 2 bases and J by 6 bases, leaving 11 bases between them.

Only a few counts were recorded for this clone. This sequence joins TRBV6-6 and TRBJ1-1, with unresolved D. Trimming removed 7 bases at V and 10 bases at J, with 13 bases between. Germline V gene lookup returns CDR1 MNHNY and CDR2 SVGAGI (reference sequence). The CDR3 loop spans 11 amino acids. The CDR3 here is CASNTRQRAFF. CDR3 bases: TGTGCCAGCAATACCCGGCAACGAGCTTTCTTT.

J is TRBJ2-1 and V is TRBV7-9; D might be TRBD1 (6 bases). The CDR3 extends over 14 amino acids. Germline assignment: CDR1 SEHNR and CDR2 FQNEAQ (reference sequence). Deletions cut 3 bases from V and 9 bases from J, with 15 bases between. The DNA for the CDR3 is TGTGCCAGCAGCTTCGGGACAACTTCGGGTGAGCAGTTCTTC. Translated: CASSFGTTSGEQFF.

The CDR3: CASTRVGGGEQFF. In nucleotides, the CDR3 is TGTGCCAGCACCCGCGTGGGCGGCGGTGAGCAGTTCTTC. This chain links TRBV6-5 with TRBJ2-1; D is unresolved. Trimming took 7 bases from V and 9 from J, leaving 16 bases between them. The CDR3 is 13 residues long. Germline V gene data show CDR1 as MNHEY and CDR2 as SVGAGI.

This clone was detected a few times. The rearrangement joins TRBV13 to TRBJ1-2; D remains unclear. V was cut by 2 bases and J by 13 bases, with 14 bases left in between. The CDR3 is 12 amino acids. CDR1 and CDR2 from the germline V gene are PRHDT and FYEKMQ (reference sequence). CDR3 sequence: CASSLSLQAATF. CDR3 DNA sequence: TGTGCCAGCAGCTTATCACTCCAGGCTGCCACCTTC.

V and J are TRBV11-3 and TRBJ2-7; D is possibly TRBD2 (6 bases). Trimming removed 6 bases from V and 2 bases from J, with 11 bases in between. CDR1 is SGHNT, CDR2 YENEEA, per germline. The CDR3 runs 13 residues. CDR3 DNA sequence: TGTGCCAGCAGGGTACCGGGGGCCTACGAGCAGTACTTC. Translated: CASRVPGAYEQYF.

V usage is TRBV7-6 and J usage is TRBJ1-3; D call uncertain. Trimming pared 2 bases from V and 0 bases from J, leaving 8 bases between. This CDR3 has 15 residues. Germline assignment: CDR1 SGHVS and CDR2 FNYEAQ. CDR3 loop: CASSLSRSSGNTIYF. CDR3 nucleotide sequence: TGTGCCAGCAGCTTAAGCCGTAGCTCTGGAAACACCATATATTTT.

The chain carries TRBV6-1 and TRBJ1-1; 9 nucleotides match TRBD1. The CDR3 loop spans 14 amino acids. After removal of 6 bases from V and 2 bases from J, the junction contained 4 bases not matched to a gene. Germline CDR1 MNHNS, CDR2 SASEGT. CDR3 residues: CASSEQGANTEAFF. Written as DNA, the CDR3 is TGTGCCAGCAGCGAACAGGGGGCTAACACTGAAGCTTTCTTT.

This chain uses TRBV7-3 with TRBJ2-3; D is unresolved. Trimming removed 1 base at V and 4 bases at J, with 6 bases between. The CDR3 consists of 13 residues. Germline CDR1 is SGHTA and CDR2 is FQGTGA. This chain's CDR3 is CASSLNEADTQYF. The CDR3 DNA sequence: TGTGCCAGCAGCTTAAATGAGGCAGATACGCAGTATTTT.

This chain joins TRBV5-4 and TRBJ1-4; D perhaps matches TRBD1 (5 bases). This CDR3 comprises 16 residues. From germline, CDR1 is SGHNT and CDR2 YYREEE (reference sequence). V was shortened by 4 bases and J by 10 bases, with 23 bases between the two germline ends. CDR3 DNA sequence: TGTGCCAGCAGCCTTCGTGATGGAGCAGGGAGAGGAAAACTGTTTTTT. Translation gives CASSLRDGAGRGKLFF.

The gene calls are TRBV5-1 and TRBJ1-1; tentatively, D is TRBD1 (5 bases). The CDR3 covers 14 residues. V lost 5 bases and J 1 base, leaving 12 bases between the germline ends. The germline V gene encodes CDR1 SGHRS and CDR2 YFSETQ. The CDR3 here is CASSPTGQNTEAFF. The CDR3 DNA follows: TGCGCCAGCAGTCCAACCGGACAGAACACTGAAGCTTTCTTT.

The sample holds one count of this clone. This same CDR3 is encoded by further DNA sequences in the sample. The V and J genes are TRBV19 and TRBJ1-2; D call uncertain. The CDR3 has 12 residues. Germline CDR1 LNHDA, CDR2 SQIVND (reference sequence). The V gene lost 5 bases and the J gene lost 0 bases, with 4 bases spanning the gap. CDR3 DNA: TGTGCCAGTAGTCCCGCTAACTATGGCTACACCTTC. Protein product: CASSPANYGYTF.

The chain carries TRBV2 and TRBJ2-3; 9 bases align to TRBD2. The V gene's germline CDR1 is SNHLY and CDR2 FYNNEI. Trimming at V came to 2 bases and at J to 1 base, leaving 4 bases not matched to a gene. The CDR3 runs 16 residues. CDR3 in DNA: TGTGCCAGCAGTGAAAGGGCTAGCGGGGGCACAGATACGCAGTATTTT. Translated: CASSERASGGTDTQYF.

A note on this clone: One end of the junction is discordant with germline, which a read error may explain. V usage is TRBV7-2 and J usage is TRBJ2-7, with 8 nucleotides matching TRBD2. CDR3 size: 15 residues. Looked up from germline, CDR1 is SGHTA and CDR2 is FQGNSA. The CDR3 reads CASSLDPGGSSEQYF. Written as DNA, the CDR3 is TGTGCCAGCAGCTTAGATCCGGGAGGGTCCTCCGAGCAGTACTTC.

This clone was found once. The genes are TRBV30 and TRBJ1-5, with D possibly TRBD1 on 5 matching bases. The V gene's germline CDR1 is GTSNPN and CDR2 SVGIG (reference sequence). This CDR3 is built from 15 residues. Trimming cost V 2 bases and J 3 bases, with 14 bases left between them. DNA of the CDR3: TGTGCCTGGAGTAATACCGGGACCACCAATCAGCCCCAGCATTTT. Its translation: CAWSNTGTTNQPQHF.

V gene TRBV6-4 combines with J gene TRBJ1-2; TRBD1 agrees at 10 bases. Germline values: CDR1 MRHNA, CDR2 SNTAGT. The CDR3 loop spans 14 amino acids. Trimming cost V 6 bases and J 8 bases; bases outside gene matches: 9. The chain's CDR3 is CASRPGQGKYGYTF. In DNA, the CDR3 is TGTGCCAGCAGGCCGGGACAGGGGAAGTACGGCTACACCTTC.

The chain employs TRBV13 and TRBJ2-1; 10 nucleotides line up with TRBD2. The V and J ends lost 5 bases and 11 bases, in that order; junction bases with no gene match: 21. Looked up from germline, CDR1 is PRHDT and CDR2 is FYEKMQ (reference sequence). This CDR3 is 18 amino acids long. The CDR3: CASSPTGGSLAGAMKQFF. CDR3 DNA sequence: TGTGCCAGCAGCCCCACAGGCGGCAGTCTAGCGGGAGCTATGAAGCAGTTCTTC. The full variable domain, in which reference TRBV13 and TRBJ2-1 provide the parts outside the CDR3, is AAGVIQSPRHLIKEKRETATLKCYPIPRHDTVYWYQQGPGQDPQFLISFYEKMQSDKGSIPDRFSAQQFSDYHSELNMSSLELGDSALYFCASSPTGGSLAGAMKQFFGPGTRLTVL.

The chain carries TRBV21-1 and TRBJ2-1; the table's D call, TRBD1, has no DNA check behind it. TRBV21-1 is shown as a pseudogene. There are 13 residues in the CDR3. The CDR3 coding sequence is TGTGCCAGCATCCCCGACAAGTACAATGAGCAGTTCTTC. Amino acid sequence: CASIPDKYNEQFF.